A selection of T cell receptor beta chains follows, all from one sample in a study of OX40 agonist ivuxolimab in advanced cancers. Using immunoSEQ multiplex PCR, the repertoire was profiled, and TCRdb retains in-frame clones only, with some absent. Of 20,000 or so clones in the sample, roughly four fifths were seen once. Sequenced here: CD4+ or CD8+ T cells sorted from blood, sampled in a trial of the OX40 agonist ivuxolimab. All receptors come from an adult with an advanced solid tumor such as melanoma, head and neck, liver or kidney cancer. Each CDR3 is given with its conserved first and last residue. The order of the fields is clone size, D gene, J gene, V gene, CDR3 DNA, CDR3 protein. D genes are given only for firm matches. Clone size, where shown, is once, few, many, or a class for clones that have expanded.

. | TRBD1 | TRBJ1-2 | TRBV29-1 | TGCAGCGTCACAACAGGGGCCGGGTATGGCTACACCTTC | CSVTTGAGYGYTF
. | . | TRBJ1-1 | TRBV6-6 | TGTGCCAGCAGTTACGGGGGTATGACTGAAGCTTTCTTT | CASSYGGMTEAFF
. | TRBD1 | TRBJ1-1 | TRBV4-1 | TGCGCCAGCAGCCAAGGACAGGGGACACGTGAAGCTTTCTTT | CASSQGQGTREAFF
. | . | TRBJ2-1 | TRBV28 | TGTGCCAGCAGCGTTCTCTCCGCGGAGTACAATGAGCAGTTCTTC | CASSVLSAEYNEQFF
. | . | TRBJ1-1 | TRBV9 | TGTGCCAGCAGCGTAGTTGCCCTCCCTGAAGCTTTCTTT | CASSVVALPEAFF
. | . | TRBJ2-7 | TRBV2 | TGTGCCAGCACAGTTGGAGGGGGGCACGAGCAGTACTTC | CASTVGGGHEQYF
. | TRBD2 | TRBJ2-1 | TRBV9 | TGTGCCAGCAGTTCTTACGGGAGGGCTGAGCAGTTCTTC | CASSSYGRAEQFF
. | . | TRBJ1-2 | TRBV7-3 | TGTGCCAGCAGCTTAGCAGGGGTAGATGGCTACACCTTC | CASSLAGVDGYTF
once | TRBD2 | TRBJ2-7 | TRBV19 | TGTGCCAGTAGTGCGTCCGGGAGGTCCTACGAGCAGTACTTC | CASSASGRSYEQYF
. | TRBD2 | TRBJ2-5 | TRBV7-2 | TGTGCCAGCAGCCCAGGACTAGTCTCTGTAGAGACCCAGTACTTC | CASSPGLVSVETQYF
. | . | TRBJ2-5 | TRBV28 | TGTGCCAGCACAGACACAGGTACGCAAGAGACCCAGTACTTC | CASTDTGTQETQYF
few | . | TRBJ1-2 | TRBV6-1 | TGTGCCAGCAGTGAAAGGGCCCCGGGGGTGCGTGGCTACACCTTC | CASSERAPGVRGYTF
. | . | TRBJ2-7 | TRBV27 | TGTGCCAGCAGTCCTCAAAAGATAACCCCCTACGAGCAGTACTTC | CASSPQKITPYEQYF
. | . | TRBJ2-7 | TRBV18 | TGTGCCAGCTCCCTAGTCGGTTATTTCCGATCCTCCTACGAGCAGTACTTC | CASSLVGYFRSSYEQYF
. | TRBD1 | TRBJ2-2 | TRBV7-9 | TGTGCCAGCATCCTACAGGGGCACGGGGAGCTGTTTTTT | CASILQGHGELFF
once | . | TRBJ1-4 | TRBV29-1 | TGCAGCGTTGAAGAAGGGCCAGTTGCAACTAATGAAAAACTGTTTTTT | CSVEEGPVATNEKLFF
. | . | TRBJ2-7 | TRBV9 | TGTGCCAGCAGCGGACGGGACACCACCTACGAGCAGTACTTC | CASSGRDTTYEQYF
. | TRBD2 | TRBJ2-1 | TRBV27 | TGTGCCAGCAGTTCTAGCGGGGGGGCCCCCAATGAGCAGTTCTTC | CASSSSGGAPNEQFF
once | . | TRBJ1-1 | TRBV9 | TGTGCCAGCAGAGGACCAGGCACTGAAGCTTTCTTT | CASRGPGTEAFF
. | . | TRBJ1-5 | TRBV19 | TGTGCCAGAGATACAGGGCAGAGGGGTCAGCCCCAGCATTTT | CARDTGQRGQPQHF
. | . | TRBJ2-7 | TRBV4-3 | TGCGCCAGCAGCCAAGACTCGGACAGCTCGTCCTACGAGCAGTACTTC | CASSQDSDSSSYEQYF
few | TRBD1 | TRBJ2-7 | TRBV7-9 | TGTGCCAGCAGCTGGACAGGGACCTACGAGCAGTACTTC | CASSWTGTYEQYF
. | . | TRBJ1-1 | TRBV19 | TGTGCCAGTAGTTCGGCATCCCTCATGAACACTGAAGCTTTCTTT | CASSSASLMNTEAFF
. | . | TRBJ1-1 | TRBV7-2 | TGTGCCAGCAGCTCCTTGACAGGTTGGGAAGCTTTCTTT | CASSSLTGWEAFF
. | TRBD1 | TRBJ2-7 | TRBV6-1 | TGTGCCAGCAGCCCGACAGGGGGCTACGAGCAGTACTTC | CASSPTGGYEQYF
few | . | TRBJ2-7 | TRBV4-2 | TGTGCCAGCAGCCAAGGAGGGACGTCGTCCTACGAGCAGTACTTC | CASSQGGTSSYEQYF
. | TRBD1 | TRBJ2-3 | TRBV6-5 | TGTGCCAGCAGAGACAGGGGGCGCACAGATACGCAGTATTTT | CASRDRGRTDTQYF
. | TRBD2 | TRBJ2-3 | TRBV15 | TGTGCCACCAGCAGAGAGAAGTGGGCGGCAGGATTGCGGGGGAACGCAGATACGCAGTATTTT | CATSREKWAAGLRGNADTQYF
. | . | TRBJ1-6 | TRBV19 | TGTGCCAGTAGTACCGGGACAATGTTTAATTCACCCCTCCACTTT | CASSTGTMFNSPLHF
. | . | TRBJ2-3 | TRBV7-9 | TGTGCCAGCGAGGGGGGGCCCACAGATACGCAGTATTTT | CASEGGPTDTQYF
. | TRBD1 | TRBJ2-7 | TRBV2 | TGTGCCAGCAGGGGGACAGGAATCTACGAGCAGTACTTC | CASRGTGIYEQYF
. | . | TRBJ1-1 | TRBV20-1 | TGCAGCTGGGGGGGCGACACTGAAGCTTTCTTT | CSWGGDTEAFF
many | . | TRBJ1-3 | TRBV6-5 | TGTGCCAGCAGTATTGCCTACTCTGGAAACACCATATATTTT | CASSIAYSGNTIYF
. | . | TRBJ1-1 | TRBV29-1 | TGCAGCGCCGTGGGGACTGAAGCTTTCTTT | CSAVGTEAFF
. | TRBD1 | TRBJ2-7 | TRBV4-1 | TGCGCCAGCAGCCAAGATTCCACCCTTGCGGACAGGGTTGCCTACGAGCAGTACTTC | CASSQDSTLADRVAYEQYF
. | TRBD1 | TRBJ2-1 | TRBV5-1 | TGCGCCAGCAGGGGACAGGGGGCGAGTGAGCAGTTCTTC | CASRGQGASEQFF
. | . | TRBJ1-6 | TRBV13 | TGTGCCAGCAGCTCGGGGGGGAGCTCCTATAATTCACCCCTCCACTTT | CASSSGGSSYNSPLHF
. | TRBD2 | TRBJ2-5 | TRBV27 | TGTGCCAGCAGTTTAGCCCAGCGGGGGGTAGAAGAGACCCAGTACTTC | CASSLAQRGVEETQYF
. | . | TRBJ2-7 | TRBV2 | TGTGCCAGCAGTGAACAGGGGCTAACCTACGAGCAGTACTTC | CASSEQGLTYEQYF
. | TRBD1 | TRBJ1-1 | TRBV29-1 | TGCAGCGTTGAAGAGCAGGGGGCGACCACTGAAGCTTTCTTT | CSVEEQGATTEAFF
. | TRBD2 | TRBJ2-3 | TRBV6-1 | TGTGCCAGTGCCGGGACTAGCGGACGGTGGGATACGCAGTATTTT | CASAGTSGRWDTQYF
. | TRBD1 | TRBJ1-5 | TRBV7-2 | TGTGCCAGCAGCTCTACCTCCCCCGGGACAGGGCTACAGCCCCAGCATTTT | CASSSTSPGTGLQPQHF
. | TRBD2 | TRBJ2-1 | TRBV27 | TGTGCCAGCAGTAGCGGGGGGGCCCGTGAGCAGTTCTTC | CASSSGGAREQFF
once | TRBD2 | TRBJ2-7 | TRBV7-6 | TGTGCCAGCAGCGCAGGACTAGCGGGGGGAATCTTGGGTGAGCAGTACTTC | CASSAGLAGGILGEQYF
. | . | TRBJ1-6 | TRBV19 | TGTGCCAGTAGTATCTCGGGCCGGGAGAATTCACCCCTCCACTTT | CASSISGRENSPLHF
. | TRBD1 | TRBJ2-7 | TRBV9 | TGTGCCAGCAGCGGGGGAACAGGGGGCTACGAGCAGTACTTC | CASSGGTGGYEQYF
. | . | TRBJ1-1 | TRBV6-5 | TGTGCCAGCAGCCGCATGGGTGAGGGCACTGAAGCTTTCTTT | CASSRMGEGTEAFF
. | . | TRBJ2-2 | TRBV7-7 | TGTGCCAGCAGCTTATTCCTGGGGGCAGCGAACACCGGGGAGCTGTTTTTT | CASSLFLGAANTGELFF
. | . | TRBJ2-1 | TRBV10-2 | TGCGCCAGCAGGGCAGGGGGGGTGTCCTACAATGAGCAGTTCTTC | CASRAGGVSYNEQFF
. | . | TRBJ1-3 | TRBV7-3 | TGTGCCAGCAGCTTATTAGGGTCTGGAAACACCATATATTTT | CASSLLGSGNTIYF
. | . | TRBJ1-2 | TRBV28 | TGTGCCAGCAGCTCTGGCGCCTATGGCTACACCTTC | CASSSGAYGYTF
. | . | TRBJ1-5 | TRBV2 | TGTGCCAGCAGTGAAGCGGAGCATAGCAATCAGCCCCAGCATTTT | CASSEAEHSNQPQHF
. | . | TRBJ1-1 | TRBV2 | TGTGCCAGCAGTACCCAAGGCCCGACAGTATTGAACACTGAAGCTTTCTTT | CASSTQGPTVLNTEAFF
. | . | TRBJ2-7 | TRBV27 | TGTGCCAGCAGTTTAGGCAGAAACTACGAGCAGTACTTC | CASSLGRNYEQYF